One and the same sample provided the 6 T cell receptor beta chains below, sequenced in a study of shared clonotypes between healthy human individuals. Here immunoSEQ multiplex PCR was the method, and the copy in TCRdb shows in-frame clones only, minus some. Altogether roughly 2.2 million clones are present, 80% to 95% being singletons, with the ten largest covering about 0.41%. The material sequenced was naive CD4+ T cells from PBMCs. This sample's subset: CD45RA+ positively selected. The source of these receptors is a man in his late teens or twenties in good health. Some clones in this sample may be carry-over from other donors' samples.

This clone has just one count. The chain has TRBV6-4 and TRBJ2-3, with 7 positions matching TRBD1. V lost 4 bases and J lost 1; bases outside the gene matches: 5. The CDR3 is made up of 15 amino acids. Germline V CDR1 and CDR2: MRHNA, SNTAGT. This CDR3 reads CASSVRGQGTDTQYF. The DNA for the CDR3 is TGTGCCAGCAGTGTGAGGGGGCAAGGCACAGATACGCAGTATTTT.

This chain links TRBV9 with TRBJ1-1; D not certain. The germline CDR1 and CDR2 sequences are SGDLS and YYNGEE. The CDR3 covers 13 residues. V was shortened by 0 bases and J by 7 bases, with 10 bases between the two germline ends. The CDR3 sequence: CASSVGAGDEAFF. For the CDR3, the DNA is TGTGCCAGCAGCGTAGGGGCCGGGGATGAAGCTTTCTTT.

The rearrangement joins TRBV7-6 to TRBJ2-7; 11 positions match TRBD2. This CDR3 has 15 residues. Germline assignment: CDR1 SGHVS and CDR2 FNYEAQ. Unmatched junction bases numbered 5, after V lost 4 bases and J lost 3 bases. The CDR3 nucleotides are TGTGCCAGCAGCTGGGGACTAGCGGAAGGCTACGAGCAGTACTTC. It encodes CASSWGLAEGYEQYF.

The count of this clone is one. This CDR3 reads CASSLEDSTMNTEAFF. CDR3 bases: TGCGCCAGCAGCTTGGAAGACAGCACCATGAACACTGAAGCTTTCTTT. The J gene is TRBJ1-1, the V gene TRBV5-1; D might be TRBD1 (5 bases). The CDR3 runs 16 residues. V was shortened by 0 bases and J by 0 bases, with 12 bases between the two germline ends. Germline V gene data show CDR1 as SGHRS and CDR2 as YFSETQ.

V gene TRBV4-3 combines with J gene TRBJ1-1, with D unclear. Germline loops: CDR1 LGHNA, CDR2 YSLEER. The CDR3 is 16 amino acids. The V and J ends lost 0 bases and 1 base respectively, with 12 bases between them. CDR3 region: CASSQDGGWGNTEAFF. The CDR3, as DNA: TGCGCCAGCAGCCAAGATGGCGGGTGGGGGAACACTGAAGCTTTCTTT.

About this clone: This same CDR3 is encoded by further DNA sequences in the sample. The rearrangement links TRBV30 to TRBJ2-5; tentative D call: TRBD1 (5 bases). CDR1 and CDR2 from the germline V gene are GTSNPN and SVGIG (reference sequence). The CDR3 spans 13 residues. The V end was cut by 0 bases, the J end by 5 bases, with 10 bases between. The CDR3 DNA is TGTGCCTGGAGTGTGCAGGGTTCGGAGACCCAGTACTTC. Translation gives CAWSVQGSETQYF.